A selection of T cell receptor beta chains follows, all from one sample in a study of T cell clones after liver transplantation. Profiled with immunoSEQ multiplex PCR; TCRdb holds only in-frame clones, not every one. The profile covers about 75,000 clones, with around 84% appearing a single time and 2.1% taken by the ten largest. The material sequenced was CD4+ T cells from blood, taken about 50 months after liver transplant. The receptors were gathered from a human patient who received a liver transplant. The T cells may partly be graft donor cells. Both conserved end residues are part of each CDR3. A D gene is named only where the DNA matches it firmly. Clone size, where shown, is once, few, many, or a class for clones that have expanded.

CDR3nt: TGTGCCAGCAGCTTCCCTCCGGGACAGACCAATGAGCAGTTCTTC; CDR3aa: CASSFPPGQTNEQFF; abundance: NA; j_gene: TRBJ2-1; v_gene: TRBV5-6; d_gene: TRBD1; len: 15
CDR3nt: TGTGCCAGTAGCGAAAACAGGGGGGATCGGCAGTACTTC; CDR3aa: CASSENRGDRQYF; abundance: NA; j_gene: TRBJ2-7; v_gene: TRBV19; d_gene: TRBD1; len: 13
CDR3nt: TGTGCCAGCAGCTTGGCTAATGAGCAGTTCTTC; CDR3aa: CASSLANEQFF; abundance: NA; j_gene: TRBJ2-1; v_gene: TRBV5-4; d_gene: NA; len: 11
CDR3nt: TGTGCCAGCAGCCCCCGGGACGGATACTATGGCTACACCTTC; CDR3aa: CASSPRDGYYGYTF; abundance: few; j_gene: TRBJ1-2; v_gene: TRBV27; d_gene: NA; len: 14
CDR3nt: TGTGCCAGCAGCTTAGGTTACGGGAGGGCCACAGATACGCAGTATTTT; CDR3aa: CASSLGYGRATDTQYF; abundance: NA; j_gene: TRBJ2-3; v_gene: TRBV7-9; d_gene: TRBD2; len: 16
CDR3nt: TGTGCTAGTGGTACCCGGGGACAGGGGGCGCTTGCAGATACGCAGTATTTT; CDR3aa: CASGTRGQGALADTQYF; abundance: NA; j_gene: TRBJ2-3; v_gene: TRBV12-5; d_gene: TRBD1; len: 17
CDR3nt: TGCAGCGTGCTCCGGGATCCTAATTTAGAGACCCAGTACTTC; CDR3aa: CSVLRDPNLETQYF; abundance: NA; j_gene: TRBJ2-5; v_gene: TRBV29-1; d_gene: NA; len: 14
CDR3nt: TGTGCCAGCAGTTTCCCTCGGGGAGGGGAACTGTTTTTT; CDR3aa: CASSFPRGGELFF; abundance: NA; j_gene: TRBJ1-4; v_gene: TRBV28; d_gene: NA; len: 13
CDR3nt: TGTGCCAGCAGCTTGAGCAGGAACTATGGCTACACCTTC; CDR3aa: CASSLSRNYGYTF; abundance: once; j_gene: TRBJ1-2; v_gene: TRBV5-4; d_gene: NA; len: 13
CDR3nt: TGTGCCAGCAGCTTAGGCGGGACCTCCCTCCAGCAGTACTTC; CDR3aa: CASSLGGTSLQQYF; abundance: NA; j_gene: TRBJ2-7; v_gene: TRBV7-2; d_gene: NA; len: 14
CDR3nt: TGTGCCAGCAGCCAAGGGACGGGAAGGTCCTACAATGAGCAGTTCTTC; CDR3aa: CASSQGTGRSYNEQFF; abundance: once; j_gene: TRBJ2-1; v_gene: TRBV14; d_gene: NA; len: 16
CDR3nt: TGTGCCAGCAGTTTGGGGGGACAGGCATACAATGAGCAGTTCTTC; CDR3aa: CASSLGGQAYNEQFF; abundance: NA; j_gene: TRBJ2-1; v_gene: TRBV28; d_gene: TRBD1; len: 15
CDR3nt: TGTGCCAGCGTCAAAATGTCCTCGGGACAGGGAACCTTTGGCTACACCTTC; CDR3aa: CASVKMSSGQGTFGYTF; abundance: NA; j_gene: TRBJ1-2; v_gene: TRBV27; d_gene: TRBD1; len: 17
CDR3nt: TGTGCCAGCAGCTTGAGAGGGGACACTGAAGCTTTCTTT; CDR3aa: CASSLRGDTEAFF; abundance: NA; j_gene: TRBJ1-1; v_gene: TRBV7-3; d_gene: NA; len: 13
CDR3nt: TGTGCCAGCAGCGTAGACCGCAGGGGCCACGAGCAGTACTTC; CDR3aa: CASSVDRRGHEQYF; abundance: once; j_gene: TRBJ2-7; v_gene: TRBV9; d_gene: NA; len: 14
CDR3nt: TGTGCCAGCAGCTTCCCTAGCGGGGATATCTCCTACAATGAGCAGTTCTTC; CDR3aa: CASSFPSGDISYNEQFF; abundance: NA; j_gene: TRBJ2-1; v_gene: TRBV5-4; d_gene: TRBD2; len: 17
CDR3nt: TGTGCCAGCAGCCGGGGAGGAAACCCTGGCACAGATACGCAGTATTTT; CDR3aa: CASSRGGNPGTDTQYF; abundance: once; j_gene: TRBJ2-3; v_gene: TRBV5-4; d_gene: NA; len: 16
CDR3nt: TGTGCCAGCAGCTTAGCGAGCGCGGGGGTTGGCTACACCTTC; CDR3aa: CASSLASAGVGYTF; abundance: few; j_gene: TRBJ1-2; v_gene: TRBV7-9; d_gene: NA; len: 14
CDR3nt: TGTGCCAGCAGCCCCGGACAGGGGGTAGTCTATGGCTACACCTTC; CDR3aa: CASSPGQGVVYGYTF; abundance: NA; j_gene: TRBJ1-2; v_gene: TRBV7-2; d_gene: TRBD1; len: 15
CDR3nt: TGTGCCAGCAGCCAAGGGGGACTATCACAAGAGACCCAGTACTTC; CDR3aa: CASSQGGLSQETQYF; abundance: NA; j_gene: TRBJ2-5; v_gene: TRBV4-2; d_gene: TRBD2; len: 15
CDR3nt: TGTGCCAGTAGTAGGACCAGAGGCTCCTACAATGAGCAGTTCTTC; CDR3aa: CASSRTRGSYNEQFF; abundance: few; j_gene: TRBJ2-1; v_gene: TRBV19; d_gene: NA; len: 15
CDR3nt: TGTGCCAGCAGCTTAATGGCGGGGTATGGCTACACCTTC; CDR3aa: CASSLMAGYGYTF; abundance: few; j_gene: TRBJ1-2; v_gene: TRBV7-3; d_gene: NA; len: 13
CDR3nt: TGTGCCAGCAGTTACTCGAGTAAAGCCAAAAACATTCAGTACTTC; CDR3aa: CASSYSSKAKNIQYF; abundance: NA; j_gene: TRBJ2-4; v_gene: TRBV6-6; d_gene: NA; len: 15
CDR3nt: TGTGCCAGCAGCGTAGGGAATCGGGGCGTACCGGGACGGACTGAAGCTTTCTTT; CDR3aa: CASSVGNRGVPGRTEAFF; abundance: NA; j_gene: TRBJ1-1; v_gene: TRBV9; d_gene: NA; len: 18
CDR3nt: TGTGCCAGCAGCCAGCGGGGGGTGGAGCAGTTCTTC; CDR3aa: CASSQRGVEQFF; abundance: NA; j_gene: TRBJ2-1; v_gene: TRBV7-3; d_gene: TRBD2; len: 12
CDR3nt: TGTGCCAGCAGCCCGCGTGAGGGGGCCCCTGGCTACACCTTC; CDR3aa: CASSPREGAPGYTF; abundance: NA; j_gene: TRBJ1-2; v_gene: TRBV7-2; d_gene: TRBD1; len: 14
CDR3nt: TGCGCCAGCAGCTTGGGTCAGGCGGGCCTCTACAATGAGCAGTTCTTC; CDR3aa: CASSLGQAGLYNEQFF; abundance: NA; j_gene: TRBJ2-1; v_gene: TRBV5-1; d_gene: NA; len: 16
CDR3nt: TGTGCCAGCTCACCACAGGGAAACACCATATATTTT; CDR3aa: CASSPQGNTIYF; abundance: NA; j_gene: TRBJ1-3; v_gene: TRBV18; d_gene: NA; len: 12
CDR3nt: TGTGCCAGGAACAACCAGACTAGCGGGAGGAGGTGCGAGCAGTACTTC; CDR3aa: CARNNQTSGRRCEQYF; abundance: NA; j_gene: TRBJ2-7; v_gene: TRBV7-2; d_gene: TRBD2; len: 16
CDR3nt: TGTGCCAGCAGCCCACGGGGCGGGAGCTCCTACAATGAGCAGTTCTTC; CDR3aa: CASSPRGGSSYNEQFF; abundance: NA; j_gene: TRBJ2-1; v_gene: TRBV5-4; d_gene: TRBD2; len: 16
CDR3nt: TGCGCCAGCAGCCCGGTGGGGATTTCTGGAAACACCATATATTTT; CDR3aa: CASSPVGISGNTIYF; abundance: NA; j_gene: TRBJ1-3; v_gene: TRBV5-1; d_gene: NA; len: 15
CDR3nt: TGTGCCAGCTCACCAGACGGCAGAGGGAATCAGCCCCAGCATTTT; CDR3aa: CASSPDGRGNQPQHF; abundance: NA; j_gene: TRBJ1-5; v_gene: TRBV18; d_gene: NA; len: 15
CDR3nt: TGTGCCTGGAAAACCGGGGAGCTGTTTTTT; CDR3aa: CAWKTGELFF; abundance: NA; j_gene: TRBJ2-2; v_gene: TRBV30; d_gene: NA; len: 10
CDR3nt: TGTGCCAGCAGCAAAGCTCGGGGACAGCTCAACACCGGGGAGCTGTTTTTT; CDR3aa: CASSKARGQLNTGELFF; abundance: NA; j_gene: TRBJ2-2; v_gene: TRBV21-1; d_gene: NA; len: 17
CDR3nt: TGCGCCAGCAGCTTGGGCCCACAGGGGGGGCCTGCGGGCTACGAGCAGTACTTC; CDR3aa: CASSLGPQGGPAGYEQYF; abundance: NA; j_gene: TRBJ2-7; v_gene: TRBV5-1; d_gene: NA; len: 18
CDR3nt: TGTGCCAGCAGTGAAGCGGGTCAGGTGGGGCTCGAGCAGTACTTC; CDR3aa: CASSEAGQVGLEQYF; abundance: NA; j_gene: TRBJ2-7; v_gene: TRBV6-1; d_gene: NA; len: 15
CDR3nt: TGTGCCAGCAGCACCTACTGGGGTGGCGGCTACACCTTC; CDR3aa: CASSTYWGGGYTF; abundance: NA; j_gene: TRBJ1-2; v_gene: TRBV6-1; d_gene: NA; len: 13
CDR3nt: TGTGCCAGCAGCGTTAGTCTACGAAGCGGGAGTGGGACCGGGGAGCTGTTTTTT; CDR3aa: CASSVSLRSGSGTGELFF; abundance: NA; j_gene: TRBJ2-2; v_gene: TRBV9; d_gene: TRBD2; len: 18
CDR3nt: TGCGCCAGCAGCTTGGACATGGCTCAAGAGACCCAGTACTTC; CDR3aa: CASSLDMAQETQYF; abundance: NA; j_gene: TRBJ2-5; v_gene: TRBV5-1; d_gene: NA; len: 14
CDR3nt: TGTGCCAGCAGTGGTTCAACGGGGGGGCTCTTTTCTCCAGATACGCAGTATTTT; CDR3aa: CASSGSTGGLFSPDTQYF; abundance: few; j_gene: TRBJ2-3; v_gene: TRBV6-1; d_gene: TRBD2; len: 18
CDR3nt: TGTGCCAGCAGGACAGGAGGAAACACCATATATTTT; CDR3aa: CASRTGGNTIYF; abundance: NA; j_gene: TRBJ1-3; v_gene: TRBV7-2; d_gene: NA; len: 12
CDR3nt: TGTGCCAGCATACTAGCGGGAGGGACAGATACGCAGTATTTT; CDR3aa: CASILAGGTDTQYF; abundance: NA; j_gene: TRBJ2-3; v_gene: TRBV6-6; d_gene: TRBD2; len: 14
CDR3nt: TGCGCCAGCAGCTTACAGGAGGGTACCTACGAGCAGTACTTC; CDR3aa: CASSLQEGTYEQYF; abundance: NA; j_gene: TRBJ2-7; v_gene: TRBV5-1; d_gene: NA; len: 14
CDR3nt: TGCGCCAGCAGCCGAATGGGGCGGGGGGGCCATCAAGAGACCCAGTACTTC; CDR3aa: CASSRMGRGGHQETQYF; abundance: NA; j_gene: TRBJ2-5; v_gene: TRBV4-1; d_gene: TRBD2; len: 17
CDR3nt: TGTGCCAGCAGAATGGACAGGGCGCAAAAGACCCAGTACTTC; CDR3aa: CASRMDRAQKTQYF; abundance: few; j_gene: TRBJ2-5; v_gene: TRBV6-5; d_gene: TRBD1; len: 14